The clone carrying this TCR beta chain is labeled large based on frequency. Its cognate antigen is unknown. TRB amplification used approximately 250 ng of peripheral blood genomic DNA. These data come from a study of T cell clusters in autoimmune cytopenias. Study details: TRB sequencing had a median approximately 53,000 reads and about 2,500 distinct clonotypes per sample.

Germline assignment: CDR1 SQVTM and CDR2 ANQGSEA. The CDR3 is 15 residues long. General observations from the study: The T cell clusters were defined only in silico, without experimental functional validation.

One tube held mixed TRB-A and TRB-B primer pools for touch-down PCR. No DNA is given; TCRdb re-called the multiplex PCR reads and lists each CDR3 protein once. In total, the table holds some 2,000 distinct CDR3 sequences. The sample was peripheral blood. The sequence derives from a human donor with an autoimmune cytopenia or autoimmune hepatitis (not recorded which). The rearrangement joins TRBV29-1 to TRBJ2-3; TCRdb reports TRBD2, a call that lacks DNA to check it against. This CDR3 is CSEPQGPPSTDTQYF.